Following are 8 T cell receptor beta chains from one sample sequenced in a study of T-cell reconstitution after alpha-beta-depleted transplantation in children. The TCRbeta library was prepared with unique molecular identifiers. A single record per CDR3 protein comes from TCRdb applying MiXCR to the PCR reads. The data hold some 530,000 distinct CDR3 sequences, with roughly an eighth observed a single time. The source was PBMCs from the stem cell graft donor, collected from the stem cell graft. These receptors came from a human donor who donated a stem cell graft to a child with combined immunodeficiency.

This clonotype was seen ten or more times. The rearrangement joins TRBV24-1 to TRBJ2-3, with 9 nucleotides matching TRBD1. V trimming: 0 bases; J trimming: 5 bases; junction bases outside the gene matches: 5. Germline V gene sequence: CDR1 KGHDR, CDR2 SFDVKD. The CDR3 totals 16 residues. CDR3 amino acids: CATSDLLGTGRDTQYF. In DNA, the CDR3 is TGTGCCACCAGTGATTTGCTGGGGACAGGGAGAGATACGCAGTATTTT.

This clonotype appeared many times. The rearrangement uses TRBV20-1 and TRBJ2-1; D might be TRBD2 (5 bases). CDR3 length equals 13 residues. Trimming removed 3 bases at V and 7 bases at J, with 13 bases between. Germline V gene lookup returns CDR1 DFQATT and CDR2 SNEGSKA (reference sequence). CDR3 in amino acids: CSARDLALNEQFF. CDR3 bases: TGCAGTGCTAGGGACCTAGCTTTGAATGAGCAGTTCTTC.

This clonotype has only a few counts. The chain uses TRBV28 and TRBJ2-2; 9 bases align to TRBD2. The J segment lost 7 bases and the V segment lost 5 bases, leaving 11 bases of the junction unmatched. The CDR3 contains 16 residues. Germline V gives CDR1 MDHEN, CDR2 SYDVKM. The CDR3 coding sequence is TGTGCCAGCAGTCCGCCGCGGGGGGGAAGTAGCGGGGAGCTGTTTTTT. Translation gives CASSPPRGGSSGELFF.

This clonotype was detected only once. The chain joins TRBV29-1 to TRBJ2-5; D might be TRBD2 (5 bases). Germline lookup yields CDR1 SQVTM and CDR2 ANQGSEA. This CDR3 spans 14 amino acids. Trimming cost V 4 bases and J 1 base, with 13 bases left between them. CDR3 coding DNA: TGCAGCGTTGGCCCATGGACTGTCCAAGAGACCCAGTACTTC. Protein sequence: CSVGPWTVQETQYF.

V usage is TRBV5-4 and J usage is TRBJ1-2; D call uncertain. The germline V and J ends were trimmed by 4 bases and 6 bases, with 19 bases remaining between them. The CDR3 consists of 15 residues. Germline values: CDR1 SGHNT, CDR2 YYREEE (reference sequence). The CDR3 here is CASSPQGSPWNGYTF. In DNA form, the CDR3 reads TGTGCCAGCAGCCCCCAAGGGTCCCCTTGGAATGGCTACACCTTC.

This clonotype was picked up a small number of times. This sequence joins TRBV3-1 and TRBJ2-1; no reliable D call. The germline CDR1 and CDR2 sequences are LGHDT and YNNKEL (reference sequence). The CDR3 covers 14 residues. V was shortened by 0 bases and J by 9 bases, with 12 bases between the two germline ends. CDR3 sequence: CASSQDPRRSEQFF. The CDR3 region has the DNA TGTGCCAGCAGCCAAGATCCGCGTCGTAGTGAGCAGTTCTTC.

This clonotype came up many times. The chain recombines TRBV27 with TRBJ1-6; TRBD1 agrees at 8 bases. V gave up 6 bases and J gave up 9 bases; unmatched junction bases: 16. The germline V gene has CDR1 MNHEY and CDR2 SMNVEV (reference sequence). CDR3 size: 17 residues. CDR3 amino acids: CASSLPTSGGRGSPLHF. CDR3 coding DNA: TGTGCCAGCAGCTTACCTACCTCAGGGGGCAGAGGTTCACCCCTCCACTTT.

There are many counts of this clonotype. This sequence joins TRBV20-1 and TRBJ1-3; 8 bases match TRBD1. CDR3 size: 15 residues. Germline assignment: CDR1 DFQATT and CDR2 SNEGSKA (reference sequence). The junction had 7 bases not matched to a gene; V was cut back by 6 bases and J by 0 bases. CDR3 nucleotides: TGCAGTGCCTACGGACAGGGTTACTCTGGAAACACCATATATTTT. Translated, it gives CSAYGQGYSGNTIYF.